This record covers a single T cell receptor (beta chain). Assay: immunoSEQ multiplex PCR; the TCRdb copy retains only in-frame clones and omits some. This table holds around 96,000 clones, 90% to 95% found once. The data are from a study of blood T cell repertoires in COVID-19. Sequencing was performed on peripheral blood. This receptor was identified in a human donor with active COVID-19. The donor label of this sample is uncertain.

The CDR3 region is CASSVELTSGSGDTQYF. The CDR3 coding sequence is TGTGCCAGCAGCGTAGAGTTGACTAGCGGGAGTGGAGATACGCAGTATTTT. This chain connects TRBV7-8 to TRBJ2-3, with TRBD2 matching over 12 bases. V lost 5 bases, J lost 5 bases, and 11 bases stayed unmatched. Germline V gene lookup returns CDR1 SGHVS and CDR2 FQNEAQ. The CDR3 totals 17 residues. Full variable domain (rest looked up from reference TRBV7-8 and TRBJ2-3): GAGVSQSPRYKVAKRGQDVALRCDPISGHVSLFWYQQALGQGPEFLTYFQNEAQLDKSGLPSDRFFAERPEGSVSTLKIQRTQQEDSAVYLCASSVELTSGSGDTQYFGPGTRLTVL.